This is a list of T cell receptor beta chains from one sample in a study of T cells in Graves' hyperthyroidism and ophthalmopathy. TCRdb passed the multiplex PCR reads through MiXCR, listing each CDR3 protein once. The table lists 460,000 or so distinct CDR3 sequences, around 14% of them singletons. Source material: blood. Source of these receptors: a woman between 18 and 29 years old with Graves' hyperthyroidism. Each CDR3 is given with its conserved first and last residue. The D gene is left open where the match is weak. Clone sizes are given selectively: once, few, many, or a class where the clone is expanded.

size	V	D	J	DNA	CDR3
-	TRBV20-1	-	TRBJ2-2	TGCAGTGCTCCAACTAGCACCGGGGAGCTGTTTTTT	CSAPTSTGELFF
many	TRBV12-3/TRBV12-4	TRBD1	TRBJ2-2	TGTGCCAGCAGTTTCTGGACAGGGTCGGCCGGGGAGCTGTTTTTT	CASSFWTGSAGELFF
many	TRBV19	TRBD1	TRBJ2-5	TGTGCCAGTCGCAGAGCGCCGACAGGGGACTACCAAGAGACCCAGTACTTC	CASRRAPTGDYQETQYF
-	TRBV5-4	TRBD2	TRBJ2-3	TGTGCCAGCAGCATCGTAGCGGGAGGACCCACAGATACGCAGTATTTT	CASSIVAGGPTDTQYF
many	TRBV20-1	TRBD1	TRBJ2-4	TGCAGTGCTCTTACAGGGGATGCCAAAAACATTCAGTACTTC	CSALTGDAKNIQYF
few	TRBV6-2/TRBV6-3	TRBD2	TRBJ2-3	TGTGCCAGCACCGGCGGGAGGGTATTTGGAGATACGCAGTATTTT	CASTGGRVFGDTQYF
many	TRBV6-1	TRBD1	TRBJ2-7	TGTGCCACAGGATATCCGGGACAGGGTAACGAGCAGTACTTC	CATGYPGQGNEQYF
few	TRBV4-2	-	TRBJ2-3	TGTGCCAGCAGCCAATCCTCTAGCAGTAGCACAGATACGCAGTATTTT	CASSQSSSSSTDTQYF
many	TRBV3-1	TRBD2	TRBJ2-7	TGTGCCAGCAGCCAAAGGCTTGGACTAGCGGGACCCGAGCAGTACTTC	CASSQRLGLAGPEQYF
many	TRBV6-2/TRBV6-3	TRBD1	TRBJ1-5	TGTGCCAGCAGTAAGACAGGGCTGGGCCAGCCCCAGCATTTT	CASSKTGLGQPQHF
many	TRBV6-1	-	TRBJ2-5	TGTGCCAGCAGTGAAGGGGGGGCGTTGAACCAAGAGACCCAGTACTTC	CASSEGGALNQETQYF
many	TRBV6-2/TRBV6-3	-	TRBJ1-1	TGTGCCAGCAGCCAGCCAGGGAGCCATTTCACTGAAGCTTTCTTT	CASSQPGSHFTEAFF
many	TRBV11-3	TRBD2	TRBJ2-3	TGTGCCAGCAGCTCTAGCGGGAGTCCCCTCCCTAGCACAGATACGCAGTATTTT	CASSSSGSPLPSTDTQYF
many	TRBV12-3/TRBV12-4	-	TRBJ1-2	TGTGCCAGCAGTGCCAGGGTCGGCTACACCTTC	CASSARVGYTF
-	TRBV6-5	-	TRBJ1-5	TGTGCCAGCAGTTTATCAGCAGGTAGCAATCAGCCCCAGCATTTT	CASSLSAGSNQPQHF
many	TRBV12-3/TRBV12-4	-	TRBJ2-2	TGTGCCAGCAGTTTAGAAAGGAAAAGCACCGGGGAGCTGTTTTTT	CASSLERKSTGELFF
many	TRBV28	TRBD1	TRBJ1-1	TGTGCCAGCAGCCCAGACAGGGCGAGTCTGAACACTGAAGCTTTCTTT	CASSPDRASLNTEAFF
many	TRBV19	-	TRBJ2-3	TGTGCCAGTAGTGAATCCCCCGTGGAGCTGAGCACAGATACGCAGTATTTT	CASSESPVELSTDTQYF
many	TRBV12-3/TRBV12-4	TRBD2	TRBJ2-3	TGTGCCAGCAGGGTAGCGGGAGGGCGATCAGATACGCAGTATTTT	CASRVAGGRSDTQYF
many	TRBV6-1	-	TRBJ2-3	TGTGCCAGCAGGTGGACCCTTGGCGGGCCAGATACGCAGTATTTT	CASRWTLGGPDTQYF
many	TRBV3-1	TRBD2	TRBJ2-2	TGTGCCAGCAGCCAAGTTGCGGGAGTCCCCGGGGAGCTGTTTTTT	CASSQVAGVPGELFF
-	TRBV11-3	-	TRBJ2-1	TGTGCCAGCAGCACACCCGCGCGAGCCTACAATGAGCAGTTCTTC	CASSTPARAYNEQFF
many	TRBV27	TRBD1	TRBJ2-4	TGTGCCAGCAGTCCACGGACAGGGGAGGACAAAAACATTCAGTACTTC	CASSPRTGEDKNIQYF
-	TRBV12-3/TRBV12-4	TRBD2	TRBJ2-3	TGTGCCAGCAGTTTTCAGGGGCCGGGACTAGCGGGAGGCACAGATACGCAGTATTTT	CASSFQGPGLAGGTDTQYF
-	TRBV2	-	TRBJ2-3	TGTGCCAGCAGTGAATGGTCTACCGGTGGGGATACGCAGTATTTT	CASSEWSTGGDTQYF
few	TRBV18	-	TRBJ2-6	TGTGCCAGCTCACCGAGGGATGGGGCCAACGTCCTGACTTTC	CASSPRDGANVLTF
-	TRBV29-1	-	TRBJ1-1	TGCAGCATTGTAGTCTACGGACGGGGGAACACTGAAGCTTTCTTT	CSIVVYGRGNTEAFF
many	TRBV7-3	-	TRBJ2-2	TGTGCCAGCAGCCCCCGGTCGGTAGCGAGGAACACCGGGGAGCTGTTTTTT	CASSPRSVARNTGELFF
-	TRBV4-2	TRBD2	TRBJ2-1	TGTGCCAGCAGCCAAGAGCTTAGCGGGTACAATGAGCAGTTCTTC	CASSQELSGYNEQFF
-	TRBV7-8	-	TRBJ2-1	TGTGCCAGCAGCTCCATAGGGGGAGGCAATGAGCAGTTCTTC	CASSSIGGGNEQFF
-	TRBV6-1	-	TRBJ1-2	TGTGCCAGCACCTCTAAGGAGGGGATAGCTAACTATGGCTACACCTTC	CASTSKEGIANYGYTF
-	TRBV7-9	-	TRBJ1-2	TGTGCCAGCAGCTCAGCTTGGTTCTTCGAGTATGGCTACACCTTC	CASSSAWFFEYGYTF
many	TRBV10-3	-	TRBJ1-1	TGTGCCATCAGTGGTCGCACCGACACTGAAGCTTTCTTT	CAISGRTDTEAFF
few	TRBV29-1	-	TRBJ1-1	TGCAGCGTTGAAAAAAGTACCACTGAAGCTTTCTTT	CSVEKSTTEAFF
-	TRBV30	TRBD1	TRBJ2-6	TGTGCCTGCAATACAGGGGCAGGGGCCAACGTCCTGACTTTC	CACNTGAGANVLTF
many	TRBV11-2	-	TRBJ2-5	TGTGCCAGCAGCTTAGCGGACTGGGAAGAGACCCAGTACTTC	CASSLADWEETQYF